This T cell receptor beta chain was sequenced during a study of STAT5B mutations in CD4+ large granular lymphocyte leukemia. Trimming removed 0 bases from V and 7 bases from J, with 4 bases in between. Germline CDR1 and CDR2: KGHSY and FQNENV. This CDR3 contains 12 residues. Clones were read by immunoSEQ multiplex PCR, and TCRdb kept only the in-frame ones, dropping some. Of over 25,000 clones listed, around four fifths were seen once; the top ten hold roughly 4.3%. The sequencing input was CD4+ T cells from blood buffy coats. The origin of this receptor is a human donor in good health. The chain links TRBV16 to TRBJ1-3; the D is unclear. CDR3 sequence reads: CASSQSRNTIYF. As DNA, the CDR3 is TGTGCCAGCAGCCAATCGCGGAACACCATATATTTT.